The T cell receptor (beta chain) described here comes from a study of human T cells and chemical hapten exposure. TCRdb reprocessed the RACE reads via MiXCR and lists one record per CDR3 protein. The table shows some 70,000 distinct CDR3 sequences, with around 30% occurring only once. The CDR3 contains 15 residues. Per the germline V gene, CDR1 is SEHNR and CDR2 is FQNEAQ (reference sequence). V was pared by 1 base and J by 7 bases, with 6 bases of the junction left unmatched. To note about this clonotype: As yet, its antigen is unknown.

The time point here: patch test 1, 2 weeks after DPC sensitization. The sample's treatment: therapeutic diphenylcyclopropenone sensitization with weekly scalp DPC. General study results and limits: Relative to controls, expanded TCRs formed significantly more large CDR3 similarity clusters.

The rearrangement uses TRBV7-9 and TRBJ1-4; TRBD1 matches 7 bases. Sequencing used whole blood, obtained in connection with sensitization to the hapten diphenylcyclopropenone (DPC). The receptor comes from a man in his forties with alopecia areata. Some clones in this sample may be carry-over from other donors' samples. The CDR3 loop is CASSLGNRQGEKLFF. The CDR3 DNA sequence: TGTGCCAGCAGCTTAGGGAACCGACAGGGTGAAAAACTGTTTTTT.